This T cell receptor (beta chain) was captured in a study of T cells in Graves' hyperthyroidism and ophthalmopathy. The study's findings and limits: Among clonotypes expanded in thyroid above 0.001, most were also found in blood. Ophthalmopathy was identified by the model a median about six months ahead of onset.

This clonotype has ten or more counts. Its cognate antigen is unknown. The CDR3 regions of TCR beta were amplified from RNA transcripts. Using the HTBI primer set, a first-round RT-PCR was run on the TCR CDR3. Using its own MiXCR run on the multiplex PCR reads, TCRdb lists one record per CDR3 protein. In the table there are about 560,000 distinct CDR3 sequences, approximately 14% of which are singletons. Diagnoses used clinical symptoms, serum thyroxine and TRAb, thyroid ultrasound and orbital computed tomography. PBMCs were obtained from approximately 10 ml fresh peripheral blood. Input material: blood. The TCR was taken from a woman in her forties with Graves' hyperthyroidism.

CDR3 sequence (DNA): TGCAGTGCTAGAGATAGCTCTGACGGCCCCCAGCATTTT. Amino acids: CSARDSSDGPQHF. The chain recombines TRBV20-1 with TRBJ1-5; D remains unclear. CDR1 and CDR2 from the germline V gene are DFQATT and SNEGSKA (reference sequence). Trimming stripped 0 bases from V and 10 bases from J, with 13 bases between. This CDR3 is 13 amino acids long.